A single sample is the source of the 20 T cell receptor beta chains below, sequenced in a study of blood T cell repertoires in COVID-19. TCRdb's copy holds only in-frame clones and misses some; the assay was immunoSEQ multiplex PCR. Of around 500,000 clones listed, more than 75% are singletons. Specimen: PBMCs or T cells enriched from blood (not recorded which). The origin of the receptors is a woman between 40 and 55 years old who had recovered from COVID-19.

On this clone itself: Additional DNA sequences in this sample encode the identical CDR3. The CDR3 region is CASTGTGSTDTQYF. CDR3 sequence (DNA): TGTGCCAGTACTGGGACAGGGAGTACAGATACGCAGTATTTT. The chain recombines TRBV7-9 with TRBJ2-3, with 9 bases identical to TRBD1. In germline, CDR1 is SEHNR, CDR2 FQNEAQ (reference sequence). The junction had 7 bases not matched to a gene; V was cut back by 9 bases and J by 3 bases. This CDR3 has 14 residues.

The CDR3 coding sequence is TGCGCCAGCAGCCAAGATAGCAGGGTCGAGCAGTACTTC. It specifies CASSQDSRVEQYF. The chain carries TRBV4-3 and TRBJ2-7; D is possibly TRBD1 (5 bases). The CDR3 has 13 amino acids. Germline CDR1 is LGHNA and CDR2 is YSLEER. V lost 0 bases and J lost 6, with 9 bases in between.

The genes are TRBV29-1 and TRBJ1-1; D remains ambiguous. Germline CDR1 SQVTM, CDR2 ANQGSEA. Trimming took 1 base from V and 2 from J, leaving 5 bases between them. This CDR3 is built from 12 residues. The CDR3 here is CSVEGGNTEAFF. The CDR3 coding sequence is TGCAGCGTTGAAGGAGGCAACACTGAAGCTTTCTTT.

V and J are TRBV11-2 and TRBJ2-1; 7 bases match TRBD1. J lost 7 bases, V lost 5 bases, and 5 bases had no gene match. The germline CDR1 and CDR2 sequences are SGHAT and FQNNGV. The CDR3 is 13 residues long. This CDR3 reads CASSGQARNEQFF. The CDR3 bases are TGTGCCAGCAGCGGACAGGCTAGGAATGAGCAGTTCTTC.

V is TRBV12-3 or TRBV12-4 and J is TRBJ1-2, with TRBD1 as a possible D gene (6 bases). This CDR3 has 12 amino acids. Trimming cost V 6 bases and J 8 bases, with 13 bases left between them. CDR3 nucleotide sequence: TGTGCCAGCAGGGACAGTCTACAGGGCTACACCTTC. This translates into CASRDSLQGYTF.

The chain couples TRBV9 to TRBJ2-1, with 8 bases lining up with TRBD1. Losses at the gene ends were 4 bases for V and 4 bases for J; bases not matched to a gene: 4. The CDR3 contains 14 residues. Germline loops: CDR1 SGDLS, CDR2 YYNGEE. This CDR3 is CASSPDRAYNEQFF. Written as DNA, the CDR3 is TGTGCCAGCAGCCCGGACAGGGCATACAATGAGCAGTTCTTC.

This chain joins TRBV19 and TRBJ2-1; 9 nucleotides agree with TRBD2. J gave up 4 bases and V 6 bases, and 7 bases lay outside the gene matches. The CDR3 consists of 15 residues. Germline loops: CDR1 LNHDA, CDR2 SQIVND (reference sequence). The CDR3, as DNA: TGTGCCAGTAGGAAGACTAGCGGAATTTACAATGAGCAGTTCTTC. The encoded protein is CASRKTSGIYNEQFF.

Here the CDR3 reads CASRDTGYGYTF. As DNA, the CDR3 is TGCGCCAGCAGGGACACTGGCTATGGCTACACCTTC. The chain couples TRBV5-1 to TRBJ1-2; TRBD1 might be the D (5 bases). The V and J ends lost 5 bases and 4 bases respectively, with 9 bases between them. The CDR3 runs to 12 residues. Germline CDR1 is SGHRS and CDR2 is YFSETQ.

The CDR3 sequence is CASSLWQNTGELFF. DNA of the CDR3: TGTGCCAGCAGTTTATGGCAGAACACCGGGGAGCTGTTTTTT. The chain couples TRBV27 to TRBJ2-2; no reliable D call. CDR3 size: 14 residues. CDR1 is MNHEY, CDR2 SMNVEV, per germline (reference sequence). Trimming took off 1 base at V and 1 base at J, with 4 bases between the two ends.

This clone appeared once. The chain has TRBV10-3 and TRBJ2-3, with D possibly matching TRBD1 (5 bases). Germline V lookup: CDR1 ENHRY, CDR2 SYGVKD. The CDR3 has 14 residues. V lost 3 bases, J lost 0 bases, and 7 bases lay in between. The CDR3 loop is CAISEQASTDTQYF. CDR3 DNA sequence: TGTGCCATCAGTGAACAGGCTAGCACAGATACGCAGTATTTT.

CDR3 coding DNA: TGTGCCAGCAGTTTGGGGGGGTCGGAAGCTTTCTTT. Its translation: CASSLGGSEAFF. The chain employs TRBV27 and TRBJ1-1; D is perhaps TRBD1 (5 bases). CDR3 length: 12 residues. Germline values: CDR1 MNHEY, CDR2 SMNVEV (reference sequence). The germline V and J ends were trimmed by 3 bases and 8 bases, with 10 bases remaining between them.

The V call is TRBV5-5, the J call TRBJ1-5; 10 nucleotides line up with TRBD1. J gave up 3 bases and V 4 bases, and 7 bases lay outside the gene matches. CDR1 and CDR2 (germline): SGHKS, YYEKEE (reference sequence). The CDR3 is 16 residues long. CDR3 in DNA: TGTGCCAGCAGCGCGTACGGGACAGGGGTCAATCAGCCCCAGCATTTT. It codes for CASSAYGTGVNQPQHF. The entire variable domain, with the rest obtained from reference TRBV5-5 and TRBJ1-5, is as follows: DAGVTQSPTHLIKTRGQQVTLRCSPISGHKSVSWYQQVLGQGPQFIFQYYEKEERGRGNFPDRFSARQFPNYSSELNVNALLLGDSALYLCASSAYGTGVNQPQHFGDGTRLSIL.

This chain joins TRBV15 and TRBJ1-2, with 7 positions matching TRBD1. V shed 3 bases and J 8 bases; nucleotides not matched to a gene: 9. CDR1 is LNHNV and CDR2 is YYDKDF in the germline V gene (reference sequence). The CDR3 covers 14 residues. Here the CDR3 DNA reads TGTGCCACCAGCAGCCAGACAGGGTTTCGGGGCTACACCTTC. Its protein is CATSSQTGFRGYTF.

The V and J genes are TRBV24-1 and TRBJ2-3; D gene ambiguous. The CDR3 contains 14 residues. Trimming removed 5 bases at V and 2 bases at J, with 10 bases between. The V gene's germline CDR1 is KGHDR and CDR2 SFDVKD. The CDR3 reads CATSGASNTDTQYF. As DNA, the CDR3 is TGTGCCACCAGTGGAGCTTCTAACACAGATACGCAGTATTTT.

The CDR3 coding sequence is TGTGCCTGGAGTGGAGGGACAGTGGGTGAAAAACTGTTTTTT. The encoded protein is CAWSGGTVGEKLFF. The chain carries TRBV30 and TRBJ1-4; 7 bases match TRBD1. This CDR3 has 14 amino acids. The V segment lost 1 base and the J segment 7 bases; nucleotides outside the gene matches: 6. From germline, CDR1 is GTSNPN and CDR2 SVGIG (reference sequence).

V gene TRBV2 combines with J gene TRBJ2-7; tentative D call: TRBD1 (6 bases). Per germline, CDR1 SNHLY and CDR2 FYNNEI. The germline V and J ends were trimmed by 5 bases and 3 bases, with 17 bases remaining between them. The CDR3 loop spans 15 amino acids. CDR3: CASSFLQGVDYEQYF. In DNA form, the CDR3 reads TGTGCCAGCAGTTTTCTACAGGGAGTAGACTACGAGCAGTACTTC.

The chain has TRBV19 and TRBJ1-5; tentative D call: TRBD1 (6 bases). The CDR3 is 14 residues long. Trimming took off 7 bases at V and 3 bases at J, with 13 bases between the two ends. CDR1 and CDR2 (germline): LNHDA, SQIVND (reference sequence). The CDR3 DNA follows: TGTGCCAGTACTTCACAGGGCCCCAATCAGCCCCAGCATTTT. It yields the protein CASTSQGPNQPQHF.

The DNA of the CDR3 is TGTGCCAGCAGCCAAGATTATGGCAGAAATCAGCCCCAGCATTTT. This encodes CASSQDYGRNQPQHF. The chain is built from TRBV3-1 (or the pseudogene TRBV3-2) and TRBJ1-5; no reliable D call. The germline V gene encodes CDR1 LGHDT and CDR2 YNNKEL (reference sequence). The CDR3 has 15 residues. Trimming left V 0 bases short and J 4 bases short, with 10 bases between.

The chain employs TRBV14 and TRBJ2-3, with 8 nucleotides matching TRBD2. The germline V gene has CDR1 SGHDN and CDR2 FVKESK. V was pared by 1 base and J by 7 bases, with 4 bases of the junction left unmatched. The CDR3 is 14 amino acids. CDR3 DNA sequence: TGTGCCAGCAGCCAAGGACTAGCGTGGAATACGCAGTATTTT. Protein product: CASSQGLAWNTQYF.

The chain carries TRBV11-3 and TRBJ2-1, with TRBD1 as a possible D gene (5 bases). Germline assignment: CDR1 SGHNT and CDR2 YENEEA. This CDR3 contains 16 residues. The V gene lost 2 bases and the J gene lost 5 bases, with 16 bases spanning the gap. The CDR3 bases are TGTGCCAGCAGCTTAACAGACAGAATCCGTAACAATGAGCAGTTCTTC. Translation: CASSLTDRIRNNEQFF. Combining the CDR3 with reference TRBV11-3 and TRBJ2-1 gives the whole variable domain EAGVVQSPRYKIIEKKQPVAFWCNPISGHNTLYWYLQNLGQGPELLIRYENEEAVDDSQLPKDRFSAERLKGVDSTLKIQPAELGDSAVYLCASSLTDRIRNNEQFFGPGTRLTVL.